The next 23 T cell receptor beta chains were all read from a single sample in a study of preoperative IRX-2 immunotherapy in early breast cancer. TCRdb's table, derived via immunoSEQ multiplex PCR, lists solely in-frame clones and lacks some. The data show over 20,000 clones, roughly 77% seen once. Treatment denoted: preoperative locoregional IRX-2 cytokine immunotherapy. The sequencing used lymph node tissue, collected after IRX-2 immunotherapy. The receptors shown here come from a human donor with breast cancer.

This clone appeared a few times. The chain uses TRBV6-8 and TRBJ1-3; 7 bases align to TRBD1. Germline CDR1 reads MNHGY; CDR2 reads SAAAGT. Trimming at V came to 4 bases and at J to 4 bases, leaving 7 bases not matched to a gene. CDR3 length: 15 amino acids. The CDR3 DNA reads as TGTGCCAGCAGTTGGTCACCGGGACAGGGAAACACCATATATTTT. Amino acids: CASSWSPGQGNTIYF.

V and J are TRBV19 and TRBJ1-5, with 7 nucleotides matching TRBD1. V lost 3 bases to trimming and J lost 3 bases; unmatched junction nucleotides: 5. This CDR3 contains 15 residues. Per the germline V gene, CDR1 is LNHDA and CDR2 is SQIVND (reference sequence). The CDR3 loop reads CASSIPGQLNQPQHF. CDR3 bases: TGTGCCAGTAGTATTCCGGGACAGCTCAATCAGCCCCAGCATTTT.

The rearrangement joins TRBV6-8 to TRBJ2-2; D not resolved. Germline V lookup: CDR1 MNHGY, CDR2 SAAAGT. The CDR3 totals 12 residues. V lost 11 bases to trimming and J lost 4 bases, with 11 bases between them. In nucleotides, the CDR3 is TGTGCCGGCTCGGACCTCACCGGGGAGCTGTTTTTT. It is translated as CAGSDLTGELFF.

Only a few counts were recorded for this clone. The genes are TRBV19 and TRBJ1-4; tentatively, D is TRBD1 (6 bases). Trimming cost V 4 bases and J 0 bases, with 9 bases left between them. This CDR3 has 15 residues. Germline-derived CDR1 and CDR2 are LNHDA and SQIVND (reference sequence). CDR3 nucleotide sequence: TGTGCCAGTAGTACGGACAGAGCAACTAATGAAAAACTGTTTTTT. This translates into CASSTDRATNEKLFF.

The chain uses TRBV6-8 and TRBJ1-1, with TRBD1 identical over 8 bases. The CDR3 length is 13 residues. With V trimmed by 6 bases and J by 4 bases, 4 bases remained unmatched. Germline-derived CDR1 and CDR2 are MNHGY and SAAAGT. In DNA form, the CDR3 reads TGTGCCAGCAGCTCTACAGGGGGCACTGAAGCTTTCTTT. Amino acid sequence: CASSSTGGTEAFF.

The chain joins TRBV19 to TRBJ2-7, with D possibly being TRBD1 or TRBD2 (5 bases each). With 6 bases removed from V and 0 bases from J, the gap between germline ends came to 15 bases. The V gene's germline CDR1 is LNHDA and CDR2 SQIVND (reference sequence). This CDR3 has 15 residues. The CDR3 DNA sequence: TGTGCCAGTAGCACCTCGGGACGGTCCTCCTACGAGCAGTACTTC. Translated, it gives CASSTSGRSSYEQYF.

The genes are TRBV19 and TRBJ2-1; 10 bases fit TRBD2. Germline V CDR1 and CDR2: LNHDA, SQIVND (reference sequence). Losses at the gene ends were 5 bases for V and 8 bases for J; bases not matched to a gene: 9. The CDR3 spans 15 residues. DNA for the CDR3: TGTGCCAGTAGTGTAAGCGGGGGGGGTAGAGATGAGCAGTTCTTC. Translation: CASSVSGGGRDEQFF. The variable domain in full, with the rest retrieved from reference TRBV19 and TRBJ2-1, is DGGITQSPKYLFRKEGQNVTLSCEQNLNHDAMYWYRQDPGQGLRLIYYSQIVNDFQKGDIAEGYSVSREKKESFPLTVTSAQKNPTAFYLCASSVSGGGRDEQFFGPGTRLTVL.

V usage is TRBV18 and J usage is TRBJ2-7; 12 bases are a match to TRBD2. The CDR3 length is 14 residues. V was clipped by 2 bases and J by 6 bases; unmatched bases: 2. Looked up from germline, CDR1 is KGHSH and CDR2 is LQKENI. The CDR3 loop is CASSPTSGGSEQYV. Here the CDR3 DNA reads TGTGCCAGCTCACCAACTAGCGGGGGGAGCGAGCAGTACGTC.

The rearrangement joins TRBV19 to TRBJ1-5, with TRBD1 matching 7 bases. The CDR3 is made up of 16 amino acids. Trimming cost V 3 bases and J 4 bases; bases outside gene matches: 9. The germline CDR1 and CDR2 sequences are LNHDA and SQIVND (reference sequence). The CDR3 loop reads CASSISPGQTNQPQHF. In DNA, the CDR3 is TGTGCCAGTAGTATCTCCCCGGGACAGACTAATCAGCCCCAGCATTTT.

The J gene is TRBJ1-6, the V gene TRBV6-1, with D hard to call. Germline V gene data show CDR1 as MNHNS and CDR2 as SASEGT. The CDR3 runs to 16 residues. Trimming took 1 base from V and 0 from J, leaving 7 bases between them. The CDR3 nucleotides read TGTGCCAGCAGTGAAGGGGTCCCCTCCTATAATTCACCCCTCCACTTT. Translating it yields CASSEGVPSYNSPLHF.

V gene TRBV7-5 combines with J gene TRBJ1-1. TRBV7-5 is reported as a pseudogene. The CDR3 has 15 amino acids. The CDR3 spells CASSFAGAMNTEAFF. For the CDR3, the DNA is TGTGCCAGCAGCTTCGCCGGTGCCATGAACACTGAAGCTTTCTTT.

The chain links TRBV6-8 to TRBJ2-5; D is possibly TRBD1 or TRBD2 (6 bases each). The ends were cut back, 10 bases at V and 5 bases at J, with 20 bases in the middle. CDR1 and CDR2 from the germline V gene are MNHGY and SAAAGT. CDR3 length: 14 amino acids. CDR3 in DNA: TGTGCCATCACCCCGGGGGCTGGTTCGGAGACCCAGTACTTC. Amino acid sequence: CAITPGAGSETQYF.

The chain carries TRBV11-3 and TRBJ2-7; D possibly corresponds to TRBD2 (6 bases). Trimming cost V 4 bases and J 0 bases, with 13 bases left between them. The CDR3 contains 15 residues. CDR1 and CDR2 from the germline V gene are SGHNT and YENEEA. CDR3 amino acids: CASSSGGTYSYEQYF. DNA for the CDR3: TGTGCCAGCAGCTCTGGGGGGACCTACTCCTACGAGCAGTACTTC.

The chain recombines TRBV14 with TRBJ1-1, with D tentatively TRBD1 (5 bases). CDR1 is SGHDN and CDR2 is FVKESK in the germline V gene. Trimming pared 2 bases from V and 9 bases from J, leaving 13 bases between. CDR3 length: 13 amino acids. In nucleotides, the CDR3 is TGTGCCAGCAGCCAACTTCAGGGCCTAAAAGCTTTCTTT. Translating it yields CASSQLQGLKAFF.

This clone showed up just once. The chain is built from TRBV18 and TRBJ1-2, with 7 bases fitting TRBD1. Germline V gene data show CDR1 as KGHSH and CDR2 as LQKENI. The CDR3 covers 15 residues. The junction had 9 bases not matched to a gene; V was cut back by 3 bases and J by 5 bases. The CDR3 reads CASSPPTGTSYGYTF. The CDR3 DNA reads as TGTGCCAGCTCACCGCCGACAGGGACCAGTTATGGCTACACCTTC.

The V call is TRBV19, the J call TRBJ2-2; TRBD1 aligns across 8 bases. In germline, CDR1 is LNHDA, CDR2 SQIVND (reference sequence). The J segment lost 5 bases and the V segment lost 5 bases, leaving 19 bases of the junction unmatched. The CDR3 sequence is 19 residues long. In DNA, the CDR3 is TGTGCCAGTAGTCCCCTCGGGACAGGAAGGATCAGGGGGACCGGGGAGCTGTTTTTT. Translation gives CASSPLGTGRIRGTGELFF.

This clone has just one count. The CDR3 protein is CASSSTGPGTGGIRTQYF. The CDR3 region has the DNA TGTGCCAGCAGTTCGACGGGGCCCGGGACAGGGGGGATACGGACCCAGTACTTC. This sequence joins TRBV28 and TRBJ2-5, with 11 bases that match TRBD1. In germline, CDR1 is MDHEN, CDR2 SYDVKM. The length of the CDR3 is 18 residues. The trim removed 4 bases at V and 7 bases at J, leaving 17 bases unmatched.

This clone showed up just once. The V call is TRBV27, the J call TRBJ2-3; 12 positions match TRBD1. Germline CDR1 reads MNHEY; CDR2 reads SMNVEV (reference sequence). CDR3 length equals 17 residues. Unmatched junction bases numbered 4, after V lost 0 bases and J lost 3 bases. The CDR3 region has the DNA TGTGCCAGCAGTTTATCGGGACAGGGGGCGGGGACAGATACGCAGTATTTT. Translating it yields CASSLSGQGAGTDTQYF.

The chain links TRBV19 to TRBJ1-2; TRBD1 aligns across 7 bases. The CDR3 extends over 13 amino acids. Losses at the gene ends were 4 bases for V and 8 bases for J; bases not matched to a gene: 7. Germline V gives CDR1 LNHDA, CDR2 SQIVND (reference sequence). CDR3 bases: TGTGCCAGTAGTACCCGACAGGGCGGAGGCTACACCTTC. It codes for CASSTRQGGGYTF.

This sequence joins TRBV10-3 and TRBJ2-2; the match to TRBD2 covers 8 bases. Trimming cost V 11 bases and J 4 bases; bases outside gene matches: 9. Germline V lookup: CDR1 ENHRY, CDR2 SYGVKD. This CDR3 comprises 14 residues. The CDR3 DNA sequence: TGTGCCTCCCGGGGGGGCTGGGGCACCGGGGAGCTGTTTTTT. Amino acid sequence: CASRGGWGTGELFF.

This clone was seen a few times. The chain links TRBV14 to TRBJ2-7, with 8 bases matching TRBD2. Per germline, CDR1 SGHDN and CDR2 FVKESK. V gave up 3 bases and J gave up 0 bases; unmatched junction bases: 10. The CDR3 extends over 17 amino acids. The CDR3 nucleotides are TGTGCCAGCAGCCACGGGGCAAGCGGGGGCTACTCCTACGAGCAGTACTTC. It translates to CASSHGASGGYSYEQYF.

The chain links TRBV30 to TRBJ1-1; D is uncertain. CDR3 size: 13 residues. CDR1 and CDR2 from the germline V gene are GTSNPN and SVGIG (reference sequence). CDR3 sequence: CATQEQPMSEAFF. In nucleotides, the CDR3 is TGTGCTACGCAGGAACAGCCAATGAGCGAAGCTTTCTTT.

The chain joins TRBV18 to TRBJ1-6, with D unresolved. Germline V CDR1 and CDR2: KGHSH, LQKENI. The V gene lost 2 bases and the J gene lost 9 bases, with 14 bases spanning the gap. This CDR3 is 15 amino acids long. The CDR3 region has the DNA TGTGCCAGCTCACCAAGATCCGGGGAGCTTTCACCCCTCCACTTT. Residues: CASSPRSGELSPLHF.